What follows is one TCR beta chain and its context. Its antigen is not identified. This record comes from a study of cytomegalovirus exposure and HLA in healthy donors. Trimming pared 5 bases from V and 4 bases from J, leaving 22 bases between. This CDR3 comprises 16 residues. CDR1 is SGHNT and CDR2 is YYREEE in the germline V gene (reference sequence). Separation from the roughly 670-subject first cohort characterized the approximately 120-subject validation cohort, to which the donors belonged. Some clones are missing from TCRdb's copy, which holds only in-frame ones; the method was immunoSEQ multiplex PCR. The top ten clones hold under 2% of a sample with some 61,000 clones, around 97% of them seen once. Whole-study findings and limits: The CMV antigen specificity of three CMV-associated chains was confirmed through in vitro analysis.

This TCR derives from a young woman in good health and CMV-seropositive. Source material: PBMCs. This chain uses TRBV5-4 with TRBJ2-7, with D possibly TRBD2 on 6 matching bases. CDR3 coding DNA: TGTGCCAGCAGTCCTACACCGGGACTTACGGCGTACGAGCAGTACTTC. Translating it yields CASSPTPGLTAYEQYF.